This entry describes one T cell receptor beta chain. Its antigen is currently unknown. An end of the junction does not agree with germline; a read error may underlie this. The sample originates from a study of tumor and adjacent non-tumor tissue in lung cancer. Across the study: Samples averaged roughly 4.2 million productive TCRbeta reads each.

The template was RNA from unsorted bulk tissue. The normal lung tissue was taken more than 3 cm from the tumor edge. Three rounds of nested PCR, following a modified ARM-PCR protocol, produced the TCRbeta library. One entry per CDR3 protein results from TCRdb running MiXCR on the multiplex PCR reads. The profile covers about 90,000 distinct CDR3 sequences, with approximately 73% appearing a single time and 21% taken by the ten largest. Study findings and constraints: Compared with tumor, normal lung showed significantly lower TCR diversity. Tumor TCR diversity, when higher, was linked to shorter survival. In normal lung, the top 100 clones were significantly more dominant than in tumor.

This CDR3 spans 14 amino acids. The receptor was derived from a woman aged 45-65 years with non-small cell lung cancer. The gene calls are TRBV12-3 or TRBV12-4 and TRBJ1-2; 7 nucleotides match TRBD1. Sequenced sample: distant non-tumor lung tissue. The CDR3 loop reads CTSSLQGQGYGYTF. DNA of the CDR3: TGTACCAGCAGTTTACAGGGGCAAGGCTATGGTTACACCTTC.